Listed here are 30 T cell receptor beta chains from one sample, sequenced in a study of identical twins. One entry per CDR3 protein results from TCRdb running MiXCR on the 5' RACE reads. The data show approximately 600,000 distinct CDR3 sequences, roughly 6.6% seen once. This sample was also put to use in a study of yellow fever vaccine responses in identical twins.

The material sequenced was PBMCs. Receptors were obtained from a woman aged 18-29 years in good health.

This clonotype was detected only a few times. V is TRBV25-1 and J is TRBJ2-3; D is uncertain. The CDR3 is 12 amino acids. With 3 bases removed from V and 8 bases from J, the gap between germline ends came to 9 bases. Germline V CDR1 and CDR2: MGHDK, SYGVNS. The CDR3 DNA reads as TGTGCCAGCAGTGAGGTCTCGCCTACGCAGTATTTT. Its protein product is CASSEVSPTQYF.

The table lists this clonotype with a few counts. The chain links TRBV28 to TRBJ2-5; D is possibly TRBD1 or TRBD2 (6 bases each). The V gene's germline CDR1 is MDHEN and CDR2 SYDVKM. The V and J ends lost 5 bases and 3 bases respectively, with 13 bases between them. The CDR3 totals 14 residues. CDR3 nucleotides: TGTGCCAGCAGTCCGGGGGCTGGTGAAGAGACCCAGTACTTC. This encodes CASSPGAGEETQYF. The full variable domain, completed using reference TRBV28 and TRBJ2-5, is DVKVTQSSRYLVKRTGEKVFLECVQDMDHENMFWYRQDPGLGLRLIYFSYDVKMKEKGDIPEGYSVSREKKERFSLILESASTNQTSMYLCASSPGAGEETQYFGPGTRLLVL.

This clonotype showed up just once. The rearrangement uses TRBV3-1 and TRBJ2-1, with TRBD2 identical over 10 bases. CDR1 LGHDT and CDR2 YNNKEL come from the germline V gene (reference sequence). Trimming took 11 bases from V and 1 from J; bases not matched to a gene: 14. This CDR3 comprises 17 residues. DNA of the CDR3: TGTGCCTGCTGCGTTAGCGGGGGGCGAGCATCCTACAATGAGCAGTTCTTC. Its translation is CACCVSGGRASYNEQFF.

The genes are TRBV7-8 and TRBJ2-7, with D perhaps given as TRBD1 or TRBD2 (5 bases each). CDR3 length: 17 amino acids. Germline V gene lookup returns CDR1 SGHVS and CDR2 FQNEAQ. This chain's CDR3 is CASSPDGRGRSPYERYV. The CDR3 nucleotides read TGTGCCAGCAGCCCCGACGGACGGGGACGCTCCCCCTACGAGCGGTACGTC.

V usage is TRBV20-1 and J usage is TRBJ2-6, with D unclear. The CDR3 contains 18 residues. Per germline, CDR1 DFQATT and CDR2 SNEGSKA (reference sequence). With 5 bases removed from V and 0 bases from J, the gap between germline ends came to 20 bases. The CDR3 DNA follows: TGCAGTGCTGGAACCCAAGGGTCCGGAGTCTCTGGGGCCAACGTCCTGACTTTC. Translating gives CSAGTQGSGVSGANVLTF.

This clonotype was counted ten times or more. The chain combines TRBV10-2 with TRBJ1-2; D is possibly TRBD1 (6 bases). This CDR3 region has 15 residues. V gave up 6 bases and J gave up 0 bases, with 14 bases separating them. CDR1 is WSHSY, CDR2 SAAADI, per germline. The CDR3 loop reads CASRGQNTANYGYTF. The CDR3 nucleotides are TGCGCCAGCAGAGGACAGAACACCGCTAACTATGGCTACACCTTC.

This clonotype has at least ten counts. The chain links TRBV19 to TRBJ2-2; TRBD1 matches at 8 bases. Germline-derived CDR1 and CDR2 are LNHDA and SQIVND (reference sequence). V shed 3 bases and J 7 bases; nucleotides not matched to a gene: 7. This CDR3 contains 15 residues. CDR3 coding DNA: TGTGCCAGTAGTATCAGGGGGCGCTGGGGCGGGGAGCTGTTTTTT. This sequence encodes CASSIRGRWGGELFF.

This clonotype turned up a few times. The chain uses TRBV20-1 and TRBJ2-7; D may be TRBD2 (6 bases). Trimming shortened V by 5 bases and J by 6 bases, and 23 bases separated the two germline ends. Looked up from germline, CDR1 is DFQATT and CDR2 is SNEGSKA (reference sequence). The CDR3 has 15 amino acids. The CDR3 DNA follows: TGCAGTGCTCGAGCGGGCCGACGTATCTATTGCGAGCAGTACTTC. Protein sequence: CSARAGRRIYCEQYF.

With regard to this clonotype: One end of the junction is discordant with germline, which a read error may explain. The rearrangement uses TRBV20-1 and TRBJ2-1; 13 bases are a match to TRBD2. From germline, CDR1 is DFQATT and CDR2 SNEGSKA (reference sequence). The CDR3 extends over 16 amino acids. CDR3: CCARTSGGRPYNEQFF. CDR3 coding DNA: TGCTGTGCTAGGACTAGCGGGGGCCGTCCCTACAATGAGCAGTTCTTC.

This clonotype has just a few counts. The V call is TRBV12-3 or TRBV12-4, the J call TRBJ2-1; the D gene is possibly TRBD2 (7 bases). Trimming removed 7 bases at V and 8 bases at J, with 21 bases between. This CDR3 has 15 amino acids. The DNA for the CDR3 is TGTGCCAGCACCCTGACCCTGGGGGGGGGCGATGAGCAGTTCTTC. This gives the protein CASTLTLGGGDEQFF.

This clonotype was seen ten or more times. CDR3 DNA sequence: TGTGCCAGCAGCCAAGGAACAGACTATGGCTACACCTTC. Its protein product is CASSQGTDYGYTF. V and J are TRBV14 and TRBJ1-2; D not resolved. The CDR3 is 13 residues long. Germline V lookup: CDR1 SGHDN, CDR2 FVKESK. The V gene lost 1 base and the J gene lost 3 bases, with 6 bases spanning the gap.

V is TRBV29-1 and J is TRBJ2-1; D is unresolved. This CDR3 is 14 amino acids long. Trimming cost V 7 bases and J 5 bases, with 18 bases left between them. Per germline, CDR1 SQVTM and CDR2 ANQGSEA. The CDR3 coding sequence is TGCAGCGCAGAGTGGACCCAAGGGAACAATGAGCAGTTCTTC. It yields the protein CSAEWTQGNNEQFF.

This clonotype was seen a handful of times. The chain joins TRBV12-3 or TRBV12-4 to TRBJ2-2, with 11 bases aligning to TRBD2. This CDR3 is built from 15 residues. After removal of 6 bases from V and 4 bases from J, the junction contained 4 bases not matched to a gene. The CDR3, as DNA: TGTGCCAGCAGACATGGACTAGCGGGCACCGGGGAGCTGTTTTTT. It encodes CASRHGLAGTGELFF.

This clonotype came up a few times. V and J are TRBV5-6 and TRBJ1-4; a possible D gene is TRBD1 (5 bases). Germline V gene data show CDR1 as SGHDT and CDR2 as YYEEEE. The ends were cut back, 2 bases at V and 5 bases at J, with 16 bases in the middle. The CDR3 loop spans 16 amino acids. DNA of the CDR3: TGTGCCAGCAGCTTTAGAGGGGTTTTGGGAAATGAAAAACTGTTTTTT. It encodes CASSFRGVLGNEKLFF.

The V and J genes are TRBV6-5 and TRBJ2-3; 13 bases match TRBD2. CDR3 size: 17 residues. Trimming removed 2 bases from V and 3 bases from J; junction bases left unmatched: 5. Germline CDR1 MNHEY, CDR2 SVGAGI. The CDR3 nucleotides read TGTGCCAGCAGTTACACTAGCGGGGGGGCCGAAACAGATACGCAGTATTTT. This encodes CASSYTSGGAETDTQYF.

This clonotype came up many times. This chain links TRBV7-8 with TRBJ2-7; D is ambiguous. CDR3 length: 14 residues. Trimming cost V 1 base and J 4 bases, with 11 bases left between them. Germline lookup yields CDR1 SGHVS and CDR2 FQNEAQ. The CDR3 loop is CASSLDLGPYEQYF. In DNA, the CDR3 is TGTGCCAGCAGCTTAGATCTTGGGCCTTACGAGCAGTACTTC.

This clonotype was detected a few times. J is TRBJ2-7 and V is TRBV10-2; TRBD2 matches 7 bases. CDR1 and CDR2 (germline): WSHSY, SAAADI. The junction had 17 bases not matched to a gene; V was cut back by 7 bases and J by 2 bases. This CDR3 is built from 17 residues. CDR3 protein: CASTQVSGPREAYEQYF. CDR3 coding DNA: TGCGCCAGCACCCAAGTCTCGGGACCTCGGGAGGCCTACGAGCAGTACTTC.

The chain combines TRBV11-2 with TRBJ2-1; TRBD1 might be the D (6 bases). Per the germline V gene, CDR1 is SGHAT and CDR2 is FQNNGV. This CDR3 contains 15 residues. The V end was cut by 2 bases, the J end by 1 base, with 9 bases between. This CDR3 is CASSLMGASYNEQFF. DNA for the CDR3: TGTGCCAGCAGCTTAATGGGGGCTTCCTACAATGAGCAGTTCTTC.

This rearrangement joins TRBV5-1 to TRBJ1-4; D is possibly TRBD1 (5 bases). The ends were cut back, 6 bases at V and 5 bases at J, with 14 bases in the middle. CDR1 and CDR2 (germline): SGHRS, YFSETQ. There are 14 residues in the CDR3. CDR3: CASNPGKENEKLFF. The CDR3 region has the DNA TGCGCCAGCAACCCAGGGAAAGAAAATGAAAAACTGTTTTTT.

In this sample, this clonotype turned up many times. V and J are TRBV5-1 and TRBJ1-1; D is unresolved. Germline V gene sequence: CDR1 SGHRS, CDR2 YFSETQ. With 5 bases removed from V and 1 base from J, the gap between germline ends came to 12 bases. This CDR3 region has 14 residues. This CDR3 is CASRRGQENTEAFF. CDR3 DNA: TGCGCCAGCAGACGCGGGCAGGAGAACACTGAAGCTTTCTTT.

This clonotype was seen only a few times. This chain joins TRBV24-1 and TRBJ2-1, with unresolved D. The V gene lost 5 bases and the J gene lost 4 bases, with 20 bases spanning the gap. Germline lookup yields CDR1 KGHDR and CDR2 SFDVKD. The CDR3 has 17 amino acids. The chain's CDR3 is CATSAAVGREGYNEQFF. Written as DNA, the CDR3 is TGTGCCACCAGTGCCGCTGTAGGTAGGGAAGGGTACAATGAGCAGTTCTTC.

The CDR3 is CASSQGQGEYGYTF. Written as DNA, the CDR3 is TGTGCCAGCAGCCAAGGACAGGGGGAGTATGGCTACACCTTC. The rearrangement links TRBV4-2 to TRBJ1-2; 9 bases match TRBD1. Germline assignment: CDR1 LGHNA and CDR2 YNFKEQ. The CDR3 has 14 amino acids. V lost 1 base, J lost 5 bases, and 2 bases stayed unmatched.

The chain links TRBV7-3 to TRBJ2-2; D possibly matches TRBD1 or TRBD2 (5 bases each). Germline V gives CDR1 SGHTA, CDR2 FQGTGA. Trimming removed 3 bases from V and 0 bases from J, with 23 bases in between. This CDR3 has 20 amino acids. The CDR3 sequence is CASSFGLTGPMGANTGELFF. The DNA for the CDR3 is TGTGCCAGCAGCTTCGGCCTGACGGGACCTATGGGGGCGAACACCGGGGAGCTGTTTTTT. Full variable domain (remainder filled in from reference TRBV7-3 and TRBJ2-2): GAGVSQTPSNKVTEKGKYVELRCDPISGHTALYWYRQSLGQGPEFLIYFQGTGAADDSGLPNDRFFAVRPEGSVSTLKIQRTERGDSAVYLCASSFGLTGPMGANTGELFFGEGSRLTVL.

This clonotype was counted at least ten times. The chain combines TRBV20-1 with TRBJ1-4; TRBD1 agrees at 10 bases. Germline lookup yields CDR1 DFQATT and CDR2 SNEGSKA (reference sequence). The CDR3 extends over 13 amino acids. Trimming at V came to 6 bases and at J to 8 bases, leaving 6 bases not matched to a gene. CDR3 bases: TGCAGTGCATGGGACAGGGGAGGGGAAAAACTGTTTTTT. It is translated as CSAWDRGGEKLFF.

This clonotype was counted ten times or more. The chain joins TRBV15 to TRBJ1-1; D unresolved. Per germline, CDR1 LNHNV and CDR2 YYDKDF (reference sequence). The V end was cut by 3 bases, the J end by 1 base, with 12 bases between. The CDR3 is 15 residues long. The CDR3 bases are TGTGCCACCAGCAGGACTTTCGACACGAACACTGAAGCTTTCTTT. Amino acids: CATSRTFDTNTEAFF.

The chain links TRBV12-3 or TRBV12-4 to TRBJ2-1; D ambiguous. V dropped 3 bases and J dropped 10 bases, with 13 bases sitting between them. CDR3 length: 13 amino acids. The CDR3 region is CASSFGRRSEQFF. The CDR3 nucleotides read TGTGCCAGCAGTTTCGGCCGTCGCTCGGAGCAGTTCTTC.

This clonotype was recorded many times. CDR3 in amino acids: CASSPGPYNSPLHF. DNA for the CDR3: TGTGCCAGCAGCCCGGGCCCTTATAATTCACCCCTCCACTTT. The chain recombines TRBV7-2 with TRBJ1-6; no clear D gene. V was trimmed by 5 bases and J by 4 bases, leaving 9 bases between them. Germline values: CDR1 SGHTA, CDR2 FQGNSA. CDR3 size: 14 residues.

J is TRBJ2-7 and V is TRBV14; D may be TRBD1 (6 bases). Germline CDR1 reads SGHDN; CDR2 reads FVKESK. V was pared by 1 base and J by 2 bases, with 9 bases between. This CDR3 has 14 amino acids. Here the CDR3 reads CASSQVRTAYEQYF. Here the CDR3 DNA reads TGTGCCAGCAGCCAAGTAAGGACAGCCTACGAGCAGTACTTC.

This clonotype was counted a few times. This rearrangement joins TRBV5-1 to TRBJ2-1; 10 bases are shared with TRBD1. V was pared by 0 bases and J by 2 bases, with 2 bases of the junction left unmatched. From germline, CDR1 is SGHRS and CDR2 YFSETQ. The CDR3 is 16 amino acids. The chain's CDR3 is CASSLVGTGAYNEQFF. CDR3 in DNA: TGCGCCAGCAGCTTGGTTGGGACAGGGGCCTACAATGAGCAGTTCTTC.

This clonotype was seen many times. The germline gene is not matched at one end of the junction; a read error may be the cause. The V gene is TRBV11-1, the J gene TRBJ1-3, with unresolved D. Germline values: CDR1 SGHAT, CDR2 FQDESV (reference sequence). The CDR3 extends over 18 amino acids. CDR3 region: CASSLAVAGSSPANTIYF. As DNA, the CDR3 is TGTGCCAGCAGCCTAGCGGTCGCCGGTTCATCCCCCGCTAACACCATATATTTT.